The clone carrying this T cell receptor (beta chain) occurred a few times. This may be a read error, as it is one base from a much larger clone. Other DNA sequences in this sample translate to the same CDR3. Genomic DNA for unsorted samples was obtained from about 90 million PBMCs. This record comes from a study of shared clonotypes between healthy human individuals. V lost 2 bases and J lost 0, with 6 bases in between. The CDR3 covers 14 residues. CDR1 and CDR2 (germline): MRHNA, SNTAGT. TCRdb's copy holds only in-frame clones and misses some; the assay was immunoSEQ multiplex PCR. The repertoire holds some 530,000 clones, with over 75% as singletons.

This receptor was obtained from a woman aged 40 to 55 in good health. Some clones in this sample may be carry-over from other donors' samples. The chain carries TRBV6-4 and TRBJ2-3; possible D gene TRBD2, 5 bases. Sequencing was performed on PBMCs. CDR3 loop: CASSDGGSTDTQYF. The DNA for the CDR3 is TGTGCCAGCAGTGACGGCGGGAGCACAGATACGCAGTATTTT.